A selection of T cell receptor beta chains follows, all from one sample in a study of cytomegalovirus exposure and HLA in healthy donors. The assay was immunoSEQ multiplex PCR, and TCRdb's table has in-frame clones only and misses some. This sample has 200,000 or so clones; about 85% occur once, and the top ten carry 3.5% to 4%. The sequencing input was PBMCs. These receptor sequences come from a man aged 45 to 65 in good health and CMV-seronegative. The CDR3 runs from the conserved cysteine through the conserved F or W. D genes are given only for firm matches.

v_gene: TRBV5-6
d_gene: .
j_gene: TRBJ1-1
CDR3aa: CASSLGDRSQNTEAFF
CDR3nt: TGTGCCAGCAGCTTGGGAGACAGAAGCCAGAACACTGAAGCTTTCTTT

v_gene: TRBV6-5
d_gene: TRBD1
j_gene: TRBJ1-5
CDR3aa: CASRPRGNSNQPQHF
CDR3nt: TGTGCCAGCAGACCCAGGGGGAATAGCAATCAGCCCCAGCATTTT

v_gene: TRBV19
d_gene: .
j_gene: TRBJ1-1
CDR3aa: CASSIGLGTGTEAFF
CDR3nt: TGTGCCAGTAGTATAGGCCTCGGAACGGGCACTGAAGCTTTCTTT

v_gene: TRBV30
d_gene: .
j_gene: TRBJ1-2
CDR3aa: CAWRDNRVPYGYTF
CDR3nt: TGTGCCTGGCGTGATAACAGGGTTCCCTATGGCTACACCTTC

v_gene: TRBV9
d_gene: TRBD1
j_gene: TRBJ1-4
CDR3aa: CASSPGQGSTNEKLFF
CDR3nt: TGTGCCAGCAGCCCCGGACAGGGCAGTACTAATGAAAAACTGTTTTTT

v_gene: TRBV30
d_gene: .
j_gene: TRBJ1-3
CDR3aa: CAWSLGGSGGNTIYF
CDR3nt: TGTGCCTGGAGCCTTGGGGGCTCGGGGGGAAACACCATATATTTT

v_gene: TRBV18
d_gene: .
j_gene: TRBJ2-1
CDR3aa: CASLTGRGNEQFF
CDR3nt: TGTGCCAGCTTGACGGGGAGAGGCAATGAGCAGTTCTTC

v_gene: TRBV5-1
d_gene: .
j_gene: TRBJ1-1
CDR3aa: CASSLNSEAFF
CDR3nt: TGCGCCAGCAGCTTAAACAGTGAAGCTTTCTTT

v_gene: TRBV7-2
d_gene: TRBD2
j_gene: TRBJ2-7
CDR3aa: CASSSQRGGRDEQYF
CDR3nt: TGTGCCAGCAGCTCCCAGCGGGGGGGCCGCGACGAGCAGTACTTC

v_gene: TRBV6-1
d_gene: TRBD1
j_gene: TRBJ1-5
CDR3aa: CASRDRGSNQPQHF
CDR3nt: TGTGCCAGCAGAGACAGGGGTAGCAATCAGCCCCAGCATTTT

v_gene: TRBV30
d_gene: .
j_gene: TRBJ1-2
CDR3aa: CASLPGGAGYTF
CDR3nt: TGTGCCTCCCTCCCGGGGGGCGCTGGCTACACCTTC

v_gene: TRBV19
d_gene: TRBD2
j_gene: TRBJ2-6
CDR3aa: CASSIAGVYGANVLTF
CDR3nt: TGTGCCAGTAGTATTGCGGGGGTATATGGGGCCAACGTCCTGACTTTC

v_gene: TRBV10-2
d_gene: TRBD2
j_gene: TRBJ2-3
CDR3aa: CASRRTSGGTDTQYF
CDR3nt: TGCGCCAGCAGGAGGACTAGCGGGGGGACAGATACGCAGTATTTT

v_gene: TRBV10-3
d_gene: .
j_gene: TRBJ2-7
CDR3aa: CAISEAGPSEQYF
CDR3nt: TGTGCCATCAGTGAGGCAGGCCCCTCCGAGCAGTACTTC

v_gene: TRBV7-9
d_gene: TRBD1
j_gene: TRBJ1-4
CDR3aa: CSSSKDRQGLVNEKLFF
CDR3nt: TGTTCCAGCAGCAAAGACAGACAGGGTCTGGTTAATGAAAAACTGTTTTTT

v_gene: TRBV5-1
d_gene: .
j_gene: TRBJ1-5
CDR3aa: CASSLTGDQPQHF
CDR3nt: TGCGCCAGCAGCTTGACAGGAGATCAGCCCCAGCATTTT

v_gene: TRBV2
d_gene: .
j_gene: TRBJ1-1
CDR3aa: CASSTWAGKNTEAFF
CDR3nt: TGTGCCAGCAGTACCTGGGCAGGAAAGAACACTGAAGCTTTCTTT

v_gene: TRBV7-7
d_gene: .
j_gene: TRBJ2-1
CDR3aa: CASSLAPLRSGSEQFF
CDR3nt: TGTGCTAGCAGCTTAGCCCCCTTGAGGTCGGGATCTGAGCAGTTCTTC